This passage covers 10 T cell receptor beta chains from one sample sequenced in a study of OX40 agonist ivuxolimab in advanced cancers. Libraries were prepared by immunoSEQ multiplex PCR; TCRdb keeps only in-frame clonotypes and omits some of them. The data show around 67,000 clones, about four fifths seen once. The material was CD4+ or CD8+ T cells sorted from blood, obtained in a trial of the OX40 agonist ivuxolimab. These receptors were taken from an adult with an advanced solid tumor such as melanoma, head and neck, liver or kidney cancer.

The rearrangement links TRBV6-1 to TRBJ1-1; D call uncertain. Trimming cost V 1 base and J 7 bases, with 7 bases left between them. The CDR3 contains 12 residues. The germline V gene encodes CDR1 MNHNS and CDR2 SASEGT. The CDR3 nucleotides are TGTGCCAGCAGTGAAGTGAGGTTTGAAGCTTTCTTT. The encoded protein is CASSEVRFEAFF.

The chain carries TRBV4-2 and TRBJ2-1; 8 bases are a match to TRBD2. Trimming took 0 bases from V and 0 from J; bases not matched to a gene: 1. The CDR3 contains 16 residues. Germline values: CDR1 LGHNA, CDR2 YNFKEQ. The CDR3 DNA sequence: TGTGCCAGCAGCCAAGATCTAGCGGGCTCCTACAATGAGCAGTTCTTC. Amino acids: CASSQDLAGSYNEQFF.

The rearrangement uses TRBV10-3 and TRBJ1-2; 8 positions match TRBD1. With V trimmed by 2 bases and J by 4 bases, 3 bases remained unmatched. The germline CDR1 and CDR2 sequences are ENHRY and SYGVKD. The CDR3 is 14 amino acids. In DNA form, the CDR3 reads TGTGCCATCAGTGAGGGACAGGGCGGCTATGGCTACACCTTC. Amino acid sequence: CAISEGQGGYGYTF.

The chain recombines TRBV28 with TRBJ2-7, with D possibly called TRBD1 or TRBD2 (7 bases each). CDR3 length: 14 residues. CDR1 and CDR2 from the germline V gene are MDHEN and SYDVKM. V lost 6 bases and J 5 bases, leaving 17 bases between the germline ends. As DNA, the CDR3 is TGTGCCAGCAGCTGGGGAGGGGGCTACGACGAGCAGTACTTC. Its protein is CASSWGGGYDEQYF.

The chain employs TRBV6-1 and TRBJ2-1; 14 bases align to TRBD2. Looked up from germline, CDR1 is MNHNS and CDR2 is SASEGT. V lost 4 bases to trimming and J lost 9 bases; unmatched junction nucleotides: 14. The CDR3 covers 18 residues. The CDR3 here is CASSALTSGGASAGEQFF. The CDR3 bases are TGTGCCAGCAGTGCTCTGACTAGCGGGGGGGCCAGTGCGGGTGAGCAGTTCTTC.

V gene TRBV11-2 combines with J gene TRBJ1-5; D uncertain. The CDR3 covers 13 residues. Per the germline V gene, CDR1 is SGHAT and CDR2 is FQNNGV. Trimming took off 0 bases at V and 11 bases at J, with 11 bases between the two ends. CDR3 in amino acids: CASSLDLGTAQHF. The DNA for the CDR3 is TGTGCCAGCAGCTTAGATTTAGGTACAGCCCAGCATTTT.

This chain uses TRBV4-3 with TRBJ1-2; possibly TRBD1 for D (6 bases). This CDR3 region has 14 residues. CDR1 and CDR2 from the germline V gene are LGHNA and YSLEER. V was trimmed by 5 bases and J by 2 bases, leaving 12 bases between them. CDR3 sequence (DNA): TGCGCCAGCAGCAGGACAGTAAGCAACTATGGCTACACCTTC. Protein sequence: CASSRTVSNYGYTF.

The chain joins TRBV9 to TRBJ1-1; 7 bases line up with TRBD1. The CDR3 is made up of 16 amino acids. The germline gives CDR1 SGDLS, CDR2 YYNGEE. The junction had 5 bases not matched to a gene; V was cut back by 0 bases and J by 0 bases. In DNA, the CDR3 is TGTGCCAGCAGCGTAGGAACAGGGGCCATGAACACTGAAGCTTTCTTT. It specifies CASSVGTGAMNTEAFF.

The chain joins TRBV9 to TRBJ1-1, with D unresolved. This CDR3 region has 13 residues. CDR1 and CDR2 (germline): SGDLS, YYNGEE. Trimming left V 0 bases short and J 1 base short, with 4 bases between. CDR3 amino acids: CASSVDGNTEAFF. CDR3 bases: TGTGCCAGCAGCGTAGATGGGAACACTGAAGCTTTCTTT.

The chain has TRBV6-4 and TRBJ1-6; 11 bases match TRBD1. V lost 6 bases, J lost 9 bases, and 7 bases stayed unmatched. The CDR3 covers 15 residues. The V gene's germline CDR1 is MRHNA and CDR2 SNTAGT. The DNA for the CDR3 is TGTGCCAGCAGGGACGGGACAGGGGGTGGTTCACCCCTCCACTTT. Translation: CASRDGTGGGSPLHF.